This is a list of T cell receptor beta chains from one sample in a study of blood T cell repertoires in COVID-19. Sequencing used immunoSEQ multiplex PCR; TCRdb keeps in-frame clones, though not all of them. The sample has about 120,000 clones, around nine tenths seen once. The sequencing input was peripheral blood. These receptor sequences come from a human donor with active COVID-19. The donor label of this sample is uncertain. CDR3s include the opening cysteine and the closing phenylalanine or tryptophan. Fields, in order: V gene, clone size, J gene, D gene, CDR3 protein, CDR3 DNA. The D gene is left open where the match is weak. Size is omitted from some rows. Given values are once, few, many or a class for expanded clones.

TRBV30	NA	TRBJ1-1	NA	CAWSVGGMNTEAFF	TGTGCCTGGAGTGTGGGAGGAATGAACACTGAAGCTTTCTTT
TRBV16	NA	TRBJ2-1	NA	CASSQSSRNEQFF	TGTGCCAGCAGCCAATCGTCTAGGAATGAGCAGTTCTTC
TRBV7-2	once	TRBJ2-2	TRBD1	CASSLKIRGQDTVGELFF	TGTGCCAGCAGCCTGAAAATCAGGGGACAGGATACCGTCGGGGAGCTGTTTTTT
TRBV28	NA	TRBJ1-1	NA	CASSLPPGERTEAFF	TGTGCCAGCAGTTTGCCGCCGGGGGAGAGGACTGAAGCTTTCTTT
TRBV5-4	NA	TRBJ1-4	NA	CASSLEGQLNEKLFF	TGTGCCAGCAGCTTGGAAGGACAGCTTAATGAAAAACTGTTTTTT
TRBV19	NA	TRBJ2-4	TRBD2	CASSNFAGGDENIQYF	TGTGCCAGTAGTAACTTCGCGGGGGGGGACGAAAACATTCAGTACTTC
TRBV27	NA	TRBJ2-5	NA	CASSWRYRDAETQYF	TGTGCCAGCAGTTGGAGATACAGGGATGCGGAGACCCAGTACTTC
TRBV4-3	NA	TRBJ2-3	TRBD2	CASSQGKGSGNTDTQYF	TGCGCCAGCAGCCAAGGGAAGGGGAGCGGGAACACAGATACGCAGTATTTT
TRBV5-1	NA	TRBJ2-1	TRBD1	CASSLQPVTGGSYNEQFF	TGCGCCAGCAGCTTGCAACCCGTAACAGGGGGCTCCTACAATGAGCAGTTCTTC
TRBV6-6	NA	TRBJ2-1	TRBD2	CASSRGLAGGYGEQFF	TGTGCCAGCAGTAGAGGACTAGCGGGGGGGTATGGTGAGCAGTTCTTC
TRBV18	once	TRBJ1-1	TRBD1	CASSPLGQGTEAFF	TGTGCCAGCTCACCACTGGGACAGGGCACTGAAGCTTTCTTT
TRBV30	many	TRBJ1-4	TRBD1	CAWLFAGQGNEKLFF	TGTGCCTGGTTATTTGCCGGACAGGGAAATGAAAAACTGTTTTTT
TRBV6-6	NA	TRBJ2-3	NA	CAARRGFGAPDTQYF	TGTGCCGCCCGACGGGGGTTTGGGGCTCCAGATACGCAGTATTTT
TRBV7-9	NA	TRBJ2-3	TRBD1	CASSIRTGEGDTQYF	TGTGCCAGCAGCATAAGGACAGGTGAGGGAGATACGCAGTATTTT
TRBV5-1	NA	TRBJ2-1	TRBD2	CASSWGLAGSDNEQFF	TGCGCCAGCAGCTGGGGTCTAGCGGGGTCTGACAATGAGCAGTTCTTC
TRBV28	NA	TRBJ2-7	NA	CASSSSRTKEQYF	TGTGCCAGCAGTTCGTCTCGGACTAAGGAGCAGTACTTC
TRBV12-3/TRBV12-4	NA	TRBJ2-1	NA	CASSSKMSEQFF	TGTGCCAGCAGTTCTAAAATGAGTGAGCAGTTCTTC
TRBV20-1	NA	TRBJ1-5	TRBD1	CSASQGVNQPQHF	TGCAGTGCTAGTCAGGGGGTCAATCAGCCCCAGCATTTT
TRBV7-2	NA	TRBJ1-2	TRBD1	CASSWDSLYGYTF	TGTGCCAGCAGCTGGGACAGCCTCTATGGCTACACCTTC
TRBV18	NA	TRBJ2-5	NA	CASSPLVQGYETQYF	TGTGCCAGCTCACCACTCGTACAGGGTTATGAGACCCAGTACTTC
TRBV7-8	NA	TRBJ2-7	TRBD1	CASSADRGNYEQYF	TGTGCCAGCAGCGCGGACAGGGGGAACTACGAGCAGTACTTC
TRBV7-9	NA	TRBJ1-2	TRBD1	CASRDRGRHYGYTF	TGTGCCAGCAGGGACAGGGGGCGTCACTATGGCTACACCTTC
TRBV27	NA	TRBJ2-3	TRBD2	CASRRGTSGGLHTDTQYF	TGTGCCAGCAGACGGGGGACTAGCGGGGGCCTACACACAGATACGCAGTATTTT
TRBV4-1	NA	TRBJ2-3	NA	CASSQVWRGTSTDTQYF	NA
TRBV28	NA	TRBJ1-5	NA	CASSPSGVDQPQHF	TGTGCCAGCAGTCCTTCGGGGGTAGATCAGCCCCAGCATTTT
TRBV19	NA	TRBJ2-3	TRBD2	CASSPSRAGSYTDTQYF	TGTGCCAGTAGTCCCTCCCGAGCGGGGTCCTACACAGATACGCAGTATTTT
TRBV2	NA	TRBJ2-7	TRBD1	CANKGGTGDSYEQYF	TGTGCCAACAAAGGCGGGACAGGGGACTCCTACGAGCAGTACTTC
TRBV19	NA	TRBJ2-3	TRBD2	CASSTTSGGLSTDTQYF	TGTGCCAGTAGCACGACTAGCGGGGGTCTCAGCACAGATACGCAGTATTTT
TRBV6-4	NA	TRBJ2-2	NA	CASSSTTETGELFF	TGTGCCAGCAGTTCGACGACAGAAACCGGGGAGCTGTTTTTT
TRBV27	NA	TRBJ2-3	NA	CASSWGGDGPSTDTQYF	TGTGCCAGCAGTTGGGGCGGGGACGGGCCTAGCACAGATACGCAGTATTTT
TRBV10-3	NA	TRBJ2-1	TRBD1	CAISVTGGNEQFF	TGTGCCATCAGTGTCACAGGGGGCAATGAGCAGTTCTTC
TRBV29-1	NA	TRBJ2-5	TRBD2	CSVSVAGGSETQYF	TGCAGCGTTTCTGTGGCGGGGGGTTCGGAGACCCAGTACTTC
TRBV6-2/TRBV6-3	NA	TRBJ1-1	TRBD1	CASSYRDRGLTEAFF	TGTGCCAGCAGTTACCGAGACAGGGGTCTGACTGAAGCTTTCTTT
TRBV4-1	NA	TRBJ1-5	NA	CASSRRPGEFGNQPQHF	TGCGCCAGCAGCCGTCGACCTGGAGAATTTGGCAATCAGCCCCAGCATTTT
TRBV5-4	NA	TRBJ1-3	NA	CASSLDRASGNTIYF	TGTGCCAGCAGCTTGGACAGGGCCTCTGGAAACACCATATATTTT
TRBV28	NA	TRBJ2-3	TRBD2	CASSFGGANTDTQYF	TGTGCCAGCAGTTTCGGGGGGGCCAACACAGATACGCAGTATTTT
TRBV27	NA	TRBJ2-2	TRBD1	CASSPRTGGAGELFF	TGTGCCAGCAGTCCCCGGACAGGGGGCGCCGGGGAGCTGTTTTTT
TRBV5-1	NA	TRBJ2-3	TRBD2	CASKPGGVTTDTQYF	TGCGCCAGCAAACCCGGGGGGGTCACCACAGATACGCAGTATTTT
TRBV28	NA	TRBJ1-2	TRBD1	CASSPTGGEGGDYGYTF	TGTGCCAGCAGCCCTACAGGGGGCGAGGGGGGGGACTATGGCTACACCTTC
TRBV7-8	NA	TRBJ1-5	NA	CASSFRTRNQPQHF	TGTGCCAGCAGCTTTCGGACACGGAATCAGCCCCAGCATTTT
TRBV7-8	NA	TRBJ1-6	NA	CASSLEWQINSPLHF	TGTGCCAGCAGCTTAGAGTGGCAGATTAATTCACCCCTCCACTTT
TRBV7-3	NA	TRBJ2-3	NA	CASSLGASTDTQYF	TGTGCCAGCAGCTTAGGGGCTAGCACAGATACGCAGTATTTT
TRBV7-6	once	TRBJ1-2	TRBD1	CASSLGTGDTYYGYTF	TGTGCCAGCAGCTTAGGGACAGGGGACACTTACTATGGCTACACCTTC
TRBV18	NA	TRBJ1-3	TRBD1	CASSLRGQGASGNTIYF	TGTGCCAGCTCACTCCGTGGGCAGGGGGCATCTGGAAACACCATATATTTT
TRBV6-6	NA	TRBJ1-3	TRBD1	CASSSYRGRSGNTIYF	TGTGCCAGCAGTTCGTACAGGGGGCGTTCTGGAAACACCATATATTTT